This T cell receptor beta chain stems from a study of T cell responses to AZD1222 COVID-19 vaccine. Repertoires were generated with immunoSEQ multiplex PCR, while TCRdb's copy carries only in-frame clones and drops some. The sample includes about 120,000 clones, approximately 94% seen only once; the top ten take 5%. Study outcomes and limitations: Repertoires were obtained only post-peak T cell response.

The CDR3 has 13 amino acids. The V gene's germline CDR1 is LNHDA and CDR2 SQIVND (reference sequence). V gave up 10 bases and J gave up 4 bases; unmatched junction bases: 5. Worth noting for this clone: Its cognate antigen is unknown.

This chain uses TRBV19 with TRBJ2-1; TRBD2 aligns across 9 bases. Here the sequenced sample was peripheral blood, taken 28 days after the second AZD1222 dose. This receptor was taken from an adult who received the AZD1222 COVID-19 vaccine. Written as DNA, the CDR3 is TGTGCCATAGGGGCGGGAGGGTACAATGAGCAGTTCTTC. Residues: CAIGAGGYNEQFF.